What follows are 8 T cell receptor beta chains derived from one specimen sequenced in a study of blood T cell repertoires in COVID-19. Clones were sequenced by immunoSEQ multiplex PCR, and TCRdb holds only the in-frame ones, with some missing. The table records more than 350,000 clones, around 87% of them present only once. Sequenced material: peripheral blood. The receptors were sampled from a young woman with COVID-19, enrolled during active disease.

This clone was found a few times. The gene calls are TRBV5-1 and TRBJ2-1; TRBD2 matches 7 bases. The junction had 6 bases not matched to a gene; V was cut back by 3 bases and J by 0 bases. CDR1 SGHRS and CDR2 YFSETQ come from the germline V gene. The CDR3 has 16 amino acids. The DNA of the CDR3 is TGCGCCAGCAGCTGGGAGCGGGGAAGCTCCTACAATGAGCAGTTCTTC. Encoded protein: CASSWERGSSYNEQFF.

The CDR3 region is CASSLQGPNTEAFF. The CDR3 DNA sequence: TGTGCCAGCAGCCTACAGGGCCCGAACACTGAAGCTTTCTTT. V is TRBV7-3 and J is TRBJ1-1; D is perhaps TRBD1 (6 bases). The CDR3 is made up of 14 amino acids. Trimming shortened V by 5 bases and J by 1 base, and 11 bases separated the two germline ends. Looked up from germline, CDR1 is SGHTA and CDR2 is FQGTGA.

This clone appeared once. V is TRBV2 and J is TRBJ2-1; 11 bases are shared with TRBD2. Germline V gives CDR1 SNHLY, CDR2 FYNNEI. J lost 7 bases, V lost 6 bases, and 5 bases had no gene match. The CDR3 length is 14 residues. CDR3 sequence: CASRVAGGNNEQFF. The CDR3 bases are TGTGCCAGCAGAGTAGCGGGAGGGAATAATGAGCAGTTCTTC.

The J gene is TRBJ2-7, the V gene TRBV19; 9 nucleotides match TRBD1. Germline loops: CDR1 LNHDA, CDR2 SQIVND (reference sequence). The CDR3 length is 16 residues. Trimming removed 4 bases from V and 3 bases from J; junction bases left unmatched: 10. CDR3 in amino acids: CASSKPGQGGLYEQYF. For the CDR3, the DNA is TGTGCCAGTAGTAAACCGGGACAGGGAGGACTCTACGAGCAGTACTTC.

The chain is built from TRBV7-9 and TRBJ2-3; 13 nucleotides align to TRBD2. Germline lookup yields CDR1 SEHNR and CDR2 FQNEAQ (reference sequence). There are 19 residues in the CDR3. Trimming cost V 5 bases and J 6 bases; bases outside gene matches: 17. The CDR3 loop is CASSGKLAGGPFPPDTQYF. DNA for the CDR3: TGTGCCAGCAGCGGCAAACTAGCGGGAGGGCCGTTTCCCCCCGATACGCAGTATTTT.

About this clone: Other DNA sequences in this specimen translate into the identical CDR3. In nucleotides, the CDR3 is TGCGCCAGCAGCTCCGGGACGGGGGCCTACGAGCAGTACTTC. Protein: CASSSGTGAYEQYF. V gene TRBV5-1 combines with J gene TRBJ2-7; a weak D match, TRBD2 (6 bases). The CDR3 runs to 14 residues. V lost 3 bases, J lost 2 bases, and 12 bases lay in between. Germline CDR1 reads SGHRS; CDR2 reads YFSETQ.

The chain employs TRBV9 and TRBJ2-7; 7 bases are shared with TRBD1. Unmatched junction bases numbered 4, after V lost 2 bases and J lost 5 bases. Germline V gene lookup returns CDR1 SGDLS and CDR2 YYNGEE. The length of the CDR3 is 13 residues. The CDR3 loop is CASSVDRAHEQYF. The CDR3 DNA reads as TGTGCCAGCAGCGTCGACAGGGCTCACGAGCAGTACTTC.

The chain joins TRBV11-3 to TRBJ2-7, with 11 bases that match TRBD2. This CDR3 spans 14 amino acids. After removal of 4 bases from V and 2 bases from J, the junction contained 1 base not matched to a gene. CDR1 and CDR2 (germline): SGHNT, YENEEA. The CDR3 bases are TGTGCCAGCAGCTCGACTAGCGGGGCCTACGAGCAGTACTTC. It codes for CASSSTSGAYEQYF.